This is a list of T cell receptor beta chains from one sample in a study of CD8+ T cells in alopecia areata. Assay used: immunoSEQ multiplex PCR; TCRdb lists only in-frame clones, some missing. The sample yields around 270,000 clones, 58% seen once. Sequenced material: CD4+ T cells sorted from blood, taken at week 24, from a patient treated with tofacitinib. The receptors come from a human donor with alopecia areata. The CDR3 runs from the conserved cysteine through the conserved F or W. A D gene is named only where the DNA matches it firmly. Only part of the rows carry a size: once, few, many, or a class if the clone is expanded.

size,V,J,D,DNA,CDR3
few,TRBV6-5,TRBJ1-1,.,TGTGCCAGCAGAGGCAGTATGAACACTGAAGCTTTCTTT,CASRGSMNTEAFF
.,TRBV2,TRBJ2-1,.,TGTGCCAGCAGTGGCGGGGCATACAATGAGCAGTTCTTC,CASSGGAYNEQFF
.,TRBV27,TRBJ1-1,.,TGTGCCAGCAGTTTATCAGGCTGGAACACTGAAGCTTTCTTT,CASSLSGWNTEAFF
few,TRBV6-5,TRBJ2-5,.,TGTGCCAGCAATCGAGGGAAGACCCAGTACTTC,CASNRGKTQYF
few,TRBV2,TRBJ2-7,.,TGTGCCAGCAGTGAACTAGCGACCTCCTACGAGCAGTACTTC,CASSELATSYEQYF
.,TRBV30,TRBJ2-3,TRBD1,TGTGCCTGGAGGGGACAGCAAGACACAGATACGCAGTATTTT,CAWRGQQDTDTQYF
.,TRBV5-1,TRBJ2-5,.,TGCGCCAGCAGCCCGGAGGGGCCTAGGGAGACCCAGTACTTC,CASSPEGPRETQYF
.,TRBV29-1,TRBJ1-2,.,TGCAGCGTTCGGAGGCGGGACCCCCGTTGGGGCTACACCTTC,CSVRRRDPRWGYTF
.,TRBV30,TRBJ2-3,.,TGTGCCTGGGCGTCTCGTCGGTCTAGCACAGATACGCAGTATTTT,CAWASRRSSTDTQYF
.,TRBV5-1,TRBJ2-1,TRBD2,TGCGCCAGCAGTATACTAGCGGGGGTCAATGAGCAGTTCTTC,CASSILAGVNEQFF
.,TRBV30,TRBJ1-1,TRBD1,TGTGCCTGGGAACCGGGACAGGGGGCAGAAGCTTTCTTT,CAWEPGQGAEAFF
.,TRBV6-1,TRBJ1-5,TRBD1,TGTGCCAGCAGGACAGGGTTGGGCAATCAGCCCCAGCATTTT,CASRTGLGNQPQHF
.,TRBV2,TRBJ1-3,.,TGTGCCAGCAGGAAATCTGGAAACACCATATATTTT,CASRKSGNTIYF
.,TRBV30,TRBJ2-2,.,TGTGCCTGGAGTGTGGGAGGTAACACCGGGGAGCTGTTTTTT,CAWSVGGNTGELFF
once,TRBV5-1,TRBJ2-1,.,TGCGCCAGCAGCTTGCAGCGATACAATGAGCAGTTCTTC,CASSLQRYNEQFF
once,TRBV30,TRBJ2-7,TRBD1,TGTGCCTGGAAAGGGACAGCCTACCCCTCAGAGCAGTACTTC,CAWKGTAYPSEQYF
once,TRBV28,TRBJ2-3,.,TGTGCCAGCAGTTTAGCGGGGTTCACAGATACGCAGTATTTT,CASSLAGFTDTQYF
few,TRBV7-2,TRBJ2-5,.,TGTGCCAGCGGGAGGCAGGGGAAAGAGACCCAGTACTTC,CASGRQGKETQYF
.,TRBV6-1,TRBJ1-1,.,TGTGCCAGCAGTGAAGTGGCACGGATGAATAGCACTGAAGCTTTCTTT,CASSEVARMNSTEAFF
.,TRBV29-1,TRBJ2-7,.,TGCAGCGTTGAATGGGCAGGGCCCTACGAGCAGTACTTC,CSVEWAGPYEQYF
.,TRBV30,TRBJ1-5,TRBD1,TGTGCCTGGTCCCGCAGGACAGGAAGGGGCAATCAGCCCCAGCATTTT,CAWSRRTGRGNQPQHF
.,TRBV4-1,TRBJ2-5,TRBD1,TGCGCCAGCAGCCAAAGTATGAAGGGGACAGGTCAAGAGACCCAGTACTTC,CASSQSMKGTGQETQYF
.,TRBV6-5,TRBJ2-1,TRBD1,TGTGCCAGCAGGCGACAGGGGAAGCAGTTCTTC,CASRRQGKQFF
.,TRBV30,TRBJ1-2,.,TGTGCCTGGAGGGGAGCTAACTATGGCTACACCTTC,CAWRGANYGYTF
.,TRBV19,TRBJ1-2,.,TGTGCCAGTAACTCTCAGGGCCCAGGATACTATGGCTACACCTTC,CASNSQGPGYYGYTF
few,TRBV11-1,TRBJ2-2,.,TGTGCCAGCAGAGGTCAAGGGGCGACCGGGGAGCTGTTTTTT,CASRGQGATGELFF
once,TRBV5-4,TRBJ2-7,.,TGTGCCAGCAGCCCGGGGTGGGGCGTTCCCTACGAGCAGTACTTC,CASSPGWGVPYEQYF
.,TRBV4-2,TRBJ2-7,.,TGTGCCAGCAGCCAAGAAGCAAGAGGGGAGCAGTACTTC,CASSQEARGEQYF
few,TRBV28,TRBJ1-2,.,TGTGCCAGCAGTCAGGGCGGATATGGCTACACCTTC,CASSQGGYGYTF
.,TRBV7-9,TRBJ2-5,.,TGTGCCAGCAGCGTACAGGAGACCCAGTACTTC,CASSVQETQYF
once,TRBV4-3,TRBJ2-2,TRBD1,TGCGCCAGCAGCCAAGACAGCCCTAGACTAGGGACAGGGACCGGGGAGCTGTTTTTT,CASSQDSPRLGTGTGELFF
.,TRBV30,TRBJ1-2,.,TGTGCCTGGGGGGTCACCTATGGCTACACCTTC,CAWGVTYGYTF
.,TRBV29-1,TRBJ2-7,.,TGCAGCGTCACTCGCCAGGGCGCTCGGCCCAACGAGCAGTACTTC,CSVTRQGARPNEQYF
.,TRBV29-1,TRBJ2-6,TRBD1,TGCAGCGGGGGACAGGGTCCCCCCTCTGGGGCCAACGTCCTGACTTTC,CSGGQGPPSGANVLTF
few,TRBV7-2,TRBJ2-3,.,TGTGCCAGCAGCTTAGCAATAGGGACTCCTACAGATACGCAGTATTTT,CASSLAIGTPTDTQYF
few,TRBV6-6,TRBJ2-7,.,TGTGCCAGCAGTTACACCGGGGGCTACGAGCAGTACTTC,CASSYTGGYEQYF
.,TRBV9,TRBJ2-4,.,TGTGCCAGCAGCGTAGGGAGTCCTTATGACATTCAGTACTTC,CASSVGSPYDIQYF
.,TRBV23-1,TRBJ2-6,.,TGCGCCAGCCTGCGGGCCAGCTCTGGGGCCAACGTCCTGACTTTC,CASLRASSGANVLTF
few,TRBV13,TRBJ1-1,.,TGTGCCAGCAGCTTGCCTAGGTCCACTGAAGCTTTCTTT,CASSLPRSTEAFF
few,TRBV2,TRBJ1-5,TRBD1,TGTGCCAGCAGCGCGGACAGGGGGCGTTCCCGAGGCCAGCCCCAGCATTTT,CASSADRGRSRGQPQHF
.,TRBV18,TRBJ2-7,.,TGTGCCAGCTCACCCCAGGGGAGCTCCTACGAGCAGTACTTC,CASSPQGSSYEQYF
.,TRBV29-1,TRBJ1-1,TRBD1,TGCAGCGTTGAAGATTCCGGGACAGGGATTGAAGCTTTCTTT,CSVEDSGTGIEAFF
few,TRBV2,TRBJ2-3,.,TGTGCCAGCAGATGGGCAGATACGCAGTATTTT,CASRWADTQYF
.,TRBV29-1,TRBJ1-1,TRBD1,TGCAGCGTTGAGTCCTATTGGGACAGGGCGGGGAACACTGAAGCTTTCTTT,CSVESYWDRAGNTEAFF
.,TRBV7-9,TRBJ1-1,.,TGTGCCAGCGGAATCTCGCGGCAGAACACTGAAGCTTTCTTT,CASGISRQNTEAFF
.,TRBV7-2,TRBJ2-7,.,TGTGCCAGCAGCTTTGAGCCCGGAAACCCCTACGAGCAGTACTTC,CASSFEPGNPYEQYF
.,TRBV19,TRBJ1-1,TRBD1,TGTGCCAGTAGTACTCGACAGGGTGGAGGAGCTTTCTTT,CASSTRQGGGAFF
.,TRBV29-1,TRBJ1-1,.,TGCAGCGTTGGTCCCGGCAGGGTCACTGAAGCTTTCTTT,CSVGPGRVTEAFF
few,TRBV9,TRBJ2-3,.,TGTGCCAGCAGCGTAGCCCTAGCGAGGACAGATACGCAGTATTTT,CASSVALARTDTQYF